This T cell receptor beta chain appears in the sequencing data of a study of T cells in Graves' hyperthyroidism and ophthalmopathy. This clonotype came up many times. The CDR3 regions of TCR beta were amplified from RNA transcripts. In the first-round RT-PCR of the TCR CDR3, the HTBI primer set was used. TCRdb reanalysed the multiplex PCR reads using MiXCR and keeps one entry per CDR3 protein. The sample holds 640,000 or so distinct CDR3 sequences, roughly 14% seen once. The receptor's source is a woman in her thirties or forties with Graves' ophthalmopathy. The sample comprised blood.

CDR3 coding DNA: TGTGCCAGCAGCCAAGAGTGGGGGAACACTGAAGCTTTCTTT. This encodes CASSQEWGNTEAFF. The rearrangement links TRBV3-1 to TRBJ1-1; D is undetermined. The CDR3 covers 14 residues. Looked up from germline, CDR1 is LGHDT and CDR2 is YNNKEL (reference sequence). Between the trimmed V and J ends, which lost 0 bases and 1 base, there was a span of 6 bases.